This T cell receptor beta chain is drawn from a study of technical replicates of blood from a few donors. Clones were sequenced by immunoSEQ multiplex PCR, and TCRdb holds only the in-frame ones, with some missing. The data contain tens of thousands of clones, roughly 96% of them singletons. CDR3 length equals 11 residues. The germline V gene has CDR1 SNHLY and CDR2 FYNNEI. This TCR was sampled from a human donor in good health. The chain is built from TRBV2 and TRBJ2-7, with D maybe TRBD2 (6 bases). The sequenced sample consisted of T cells isolated from PBMCs. CDR3 nucleotides: TGTGCGGGGGGAAGCTCCTACGAGCAGTACTTC. It encodes CAGGSSYEQYF.